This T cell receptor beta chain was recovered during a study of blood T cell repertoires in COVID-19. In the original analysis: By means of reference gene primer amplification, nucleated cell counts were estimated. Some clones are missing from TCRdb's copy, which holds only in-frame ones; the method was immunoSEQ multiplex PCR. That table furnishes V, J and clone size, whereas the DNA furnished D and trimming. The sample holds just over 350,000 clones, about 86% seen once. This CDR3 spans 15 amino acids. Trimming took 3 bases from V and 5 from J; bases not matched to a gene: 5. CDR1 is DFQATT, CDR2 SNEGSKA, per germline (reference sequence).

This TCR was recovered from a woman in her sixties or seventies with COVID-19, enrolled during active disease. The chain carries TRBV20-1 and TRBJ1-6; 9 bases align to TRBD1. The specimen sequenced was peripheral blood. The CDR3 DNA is TGCAGTGCTAGTTCCTGGGACAGGGATAATTCACCCCTCCACTTT. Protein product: CSASSWDRDNSPLHF.